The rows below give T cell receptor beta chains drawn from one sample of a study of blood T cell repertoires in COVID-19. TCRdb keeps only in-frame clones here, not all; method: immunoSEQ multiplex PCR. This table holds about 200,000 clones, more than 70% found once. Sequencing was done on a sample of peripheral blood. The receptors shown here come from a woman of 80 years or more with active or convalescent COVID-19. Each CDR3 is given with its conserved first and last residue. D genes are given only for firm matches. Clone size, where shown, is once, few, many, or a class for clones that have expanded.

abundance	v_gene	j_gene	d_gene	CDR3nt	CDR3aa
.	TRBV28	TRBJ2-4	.	TGTGCCAGCAGTCTTAGGAGCTCAGGGGCCAAAAACATTCAGTACTTC	CASSLRSSGAKNIQYF
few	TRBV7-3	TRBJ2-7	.	TGTGCCAGCAGCTTAAGCCCACAGGGCCACGAGCAGTACTTC	CASSLSPQGHEQYF
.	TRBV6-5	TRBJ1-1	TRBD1	TGTGCCAGCGCCATTCAGCAGGGGGACACTGAAGCTTTCTTT	CASAIQQGDTEAFF
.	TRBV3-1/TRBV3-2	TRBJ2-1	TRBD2	TGTGCCAGCAGTCCCGGACTAGCGGGGGGGACTAGGGTGCAGTTCTTC	CASSPGLAGGTRVQFF
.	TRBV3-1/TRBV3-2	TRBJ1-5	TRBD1	TGTGCCAGCAGCCAAGATAAGGGACAGAGTAGGCAGCCCCAGCATTTT	CASSQDKGQSRQPQHF
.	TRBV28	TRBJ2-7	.	TGTGCCAGCAGTTTAAGGGGGGGCGGCGAGCAGTACTTC	CASSLRGGGEQYF
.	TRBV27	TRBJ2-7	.	TGTGCCAGCAGTTGGGGAGGAGGGAGCGCCTACGAGCAGTACTTC	CASSWGGGSAYEQYF
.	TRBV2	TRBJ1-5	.	TGTGCCAGCAGTGAAGTCGGTCAGCCCCAGCATTTT	CASSEVGQPQHF
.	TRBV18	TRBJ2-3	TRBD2	TGTGCCAGCTCACCCCCGACATTAGCGGGGGGTACGCAGTATTTT	CASSPPTLAGGTQYF
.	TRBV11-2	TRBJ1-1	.	TGTGCCAGCAGCCCCCGGGGAGGGAGTACTGAAGCTTTCTTT	CASSPRGGSTEAFF
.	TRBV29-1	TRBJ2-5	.	TGCAGCACCCGAGAGGGCAGGGGTCAAGAGACCCAGTACTTC	CSTREGRGQETQYF
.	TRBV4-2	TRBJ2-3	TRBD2	TGTGCCAGCAGCCAAGTTCCTAGCGGGGGGGCCCAAGATACGCAGTATTTT	CASSQVPSGGAQDTQYF
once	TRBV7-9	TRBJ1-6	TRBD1	TGTGCCAGCAGCCGAGGACAGGGGGTCCGTAATTCACCCCTCCACTTT	CASSRGQGVRNSPLHF
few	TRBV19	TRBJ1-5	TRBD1	TGTGCCAGCAGGGGGAGCTTTAGCAATCAGCCCCAGCATTTT	CASRGSFSNQPQHF
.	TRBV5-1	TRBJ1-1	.	TGCGCCAGCAGCTTTAAGACAGACTCGGGTCTTTTCTTT	CASSFKTDSGLFF
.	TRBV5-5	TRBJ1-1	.	TGTGCCAGCAGCTTGTTTTGGGGGGTCTGGGGCCCTGAAGCTTTCTTT	CASSLFWGVWGPEAFF
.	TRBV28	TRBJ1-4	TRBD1	TGTGCCAGCAGTTTAGCGGGAGGGGGCGGCGAAAAACTGTTTTTT	CASSLAGGGGEKLFF
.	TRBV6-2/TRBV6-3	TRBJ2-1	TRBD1	TGTGCCAGCAGTACCCGGGACAGGGAAAATGAGCAGTTCTTC	CASSTRDRENEQFF
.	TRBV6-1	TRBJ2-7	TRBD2	TGTGCCAGCAGTGAGATCCCGGGACTAGCGGACTACGAGCAGTACTTC	CASSEIPGLADYEQYF
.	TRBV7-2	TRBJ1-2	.	TGTGCCAGCAGCCCGCAGGCTAACTATGGCTACACCTTC	CASSPQANYGYTF
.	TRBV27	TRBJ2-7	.	TGTGCCAGCAGTTCCATCCCGGCGGGGCATCCCGAGCAGTACTTC	CASSSIPAGHPEQYF
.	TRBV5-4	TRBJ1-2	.	TGTGCCAGCAGCTATGTCTCAGCTAACTATGGCTACACCTTC	CASSYVSANYGYTF
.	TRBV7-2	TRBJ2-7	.	TGTGCCAGCAGCTTAAGTTGGAGCCTTGGAATTTCCTACGAGCAGTACTTC	CASSLSWSLGISYEQYF
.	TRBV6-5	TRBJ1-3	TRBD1	TGTGCCAGCAGTTCCCCCGGGACAGCGAACACCATATATTTT	CASSSPGTANTIYF
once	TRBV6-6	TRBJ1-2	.	TGTGCCAGCAGTCCGGGGTATGGCTACACCTTC	CASSPGYGYTF
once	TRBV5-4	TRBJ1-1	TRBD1	TGTGCCAGCAGCTTCACCAGGGCAGGGGGGTACACTGAAGCTTTCTTT	CASSFTRAGGYTEAFF
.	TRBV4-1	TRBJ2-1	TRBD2	TGCGCCAGCAGCTTATACGGACTAGCGGGGGGTCCCAATGAGCAGTTCTTC	CASSLYGLAGGPNEQFF
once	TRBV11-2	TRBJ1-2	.	TGTGCCAGCAGCTCCTTGACCGGGACACGAGATGGCTACACCTTC	CASSSLTGTRDGYTF
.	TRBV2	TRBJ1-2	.	TGTGCCAGCAAACTCTACAGGGATGGCTACACCTTC	CASKLYRDGYTF
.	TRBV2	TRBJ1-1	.	TGTGCCAGCACCTCTGAGATCAACACTGAAGCTTTCTTT	CASTSEINTEAFF
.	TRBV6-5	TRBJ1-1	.	TGTGCCAGCGCAAACAGGGAGAACACTGAAGCTTTCTTT	CASANRENTEAFF
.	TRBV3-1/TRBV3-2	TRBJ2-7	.	TGTGCCAGCAGCCAAGATAGGCCAGGGTGGCGGCAGTACTTC	CASSQDRPGWRQYF
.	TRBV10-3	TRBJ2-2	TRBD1	TGTGCCATCAGCCGGGACAGGGCGAACACCGGGGAGCTGTTTTTT	CAISRDRANTGELFF
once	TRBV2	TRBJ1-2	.	TGTGCCAGCAGTGAATCCGGTAACTATGGCTACACCTTC	CASSESGNYGYTF
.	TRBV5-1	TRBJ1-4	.	TGCGCCAGCAGCTTGGGGCAGGGGATTGAAAAACTGTTTTTT	CASSLGQGIEKLFF
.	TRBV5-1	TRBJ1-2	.	TGCGCCAGCAGCTTACAAGGGGATGGCTACACCTTC	CASSLQGDGYTF
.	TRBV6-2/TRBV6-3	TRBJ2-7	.	TGTGCCAGCAGCACAGGTCCCCACGAGCAGTACTTC	CASSTGPHEQYF
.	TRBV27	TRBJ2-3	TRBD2	TGTGCCATCATAATAGCGGGGGGGCCGGGAGTTACGCAGTATTTT	CAIIIAGGPGVTQYF
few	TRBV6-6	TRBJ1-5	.	TGTGCCAGCTCTGTGCAGGGTCTGGGTCAGCCCCAGCATTTT	CASSVQGLGQPQHF
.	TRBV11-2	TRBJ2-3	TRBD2	TGTGCCAGCAGCTTAGATGGGGGGGATTCAGATACGCAGTATTTT	CASSLDGGDSDTQYF
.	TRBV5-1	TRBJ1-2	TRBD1	TGCGCCAGCAGCTTTGGACAGGGGTCCTATGGCTACACCTTC	CASSFGQGSYGYTF
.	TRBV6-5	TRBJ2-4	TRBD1	TGTGCCAGCAGCCCCGGACAGGTGGGGGAGATTCAGTACTTC	CASSPGQVGEIQYF